Listed here are 6 T cell receptor beta chains from one sample, sequenced in a study of T cell responses to AZD1222 COVID-19 vaccine. TCRdb keeps only in-frame clones here, not all; method: immunoSEQ multiplex PCR. The data show some 130,000 clones, with about 93% seen just once and about 0.91% held by the top ten. The sequencing here drew on peripheral blood, taken on day 0 of AZD1222 vaccination. Source of these receptors: an adult in good health.

The chain joins TRBV10-3 to TRBJ2-1; no clear D. Germline assignment: CDR1 ENHRY and CDR2 SYGVKD. This CDR3 is built from 12 residues. V lost 3 bases to trimming and J lost 7 bases, with 7 bases between them. CDR3 loop: CAISDRRNEQFF. The CDR3 DNA reads TGTGCCATCAGTGACCGCAGAAATGAGCAGTTCTTC.

The chain is built from TRBV19 and TRBJ1-4, with TRBD1 identical over 8 bases. There are 15 residues in the CDR3. Unmatched junction bases numbered 2, after V lost 2 bases and J lost 3 bases. Germline CDR1 LNHDA, CDR2 SQIVND (reference sequence). Here the CDR3 DNA reads TGTGCCAGTAGTATACAGGGGGCTGCTAATGAAAAACTGTTTTTT. Amino acids: CASSIQGAANEKLFF.

V is TRBV12-3 or TRBV12-4 and J is TRBJ1-5; no clear D. This CDR3 spans 12 amino acids. The ends were cut back, 1 base at V and 5 bases at J, with 3 bases in the middle. The CDR3 region has the DNA TGTGCCAGCAGTTTAGGAGATCAGCCCCAGCATTTT. Translated: CASSLGDQPQHF.

V is TRBV9 and J is TRBJ2-7, with TRBD2 matching over 7 bases. The CDR3 has 14 amino acids. The germline gives CDR1 SGDLS, CDR2 YYNGEE. V shed 0 bases and J 4 bases; nucleotides not matched to a gene: 4. The CDR3 nucleotides are TGTGCCAGCAGCGTAGGATGGGGAGGGTACGAGCAGTACTTC. This translates into CASSVGWGGYEQYF.

The rearrangement joins TRBV5-5 to TRBJ2-7, with D perhaps TRBD2 (6 bases). V lost 3 bases and J 5 bases, leaving 18 bases between the germline ends. CDR1 and CDR2 (germline): SGHKS, YYEKEE (reference sequence). The CDR3 totals 15 residues. The CDR3 DNA sequence: TGTGCCAGCAGCTACACCGGGCCGGGGGTGGACGAGCAGTACTTC. Its protein product is CASSYTGPGVDEQYF.

The chain uses TRBV3-1 (or the pseudogene TRBV3-2) and TRBJ1-5; D may be TRBD1 (6 bases). Looked up from germline, CDR1 is LGHDT and CDR2 is YNNKEL (reference sequence). This CDR3 region has 12 residues. Trimming took 3 bases from V and 15 from J, leaving 15 bases between them. CDR3 region: CASSHHRAGLHF. Written as DNA, the CDR3 is TGTGCCAGCAGCCATCACAGGGCGGGCCTGCATTTT.